This TCR beta chain was observed in a study of molecular identifiers for immune sequencing clone quantification (dated by TCRdb to between 2017 and 2018). Study-level background: For a replicate experiment, RNA from approximately 20,000 or 100,000 naive CD8 T cells was divided into five aliquots, and four of the five aliquots were sequenced. CD8 T cells were used in a methods study to benchmark molecular-identifier clustering-based TCR repertoire sequencing (MIDCIRS) and TCR RNA copy counting.

Comment on this clonotype: Its antigen is not yet known. No clone much larger than this one lies a single base away; base qualities are absent.

V is pruned by 0 bases and J by 0 bases, leaving 6 bases of the junction without a gene match. Measured from the cysteine to the phenylalanine, the CDR3 is 16 residues long. CDR3 DNA is the only sequence kept; it has 48 bases, read in frame from the first base. Reading the germline V gene gives CDR1 SGDLS and CDR2 YYNGEE. Libraries of naive CD8 T cells were generated from about 21,000 to 970,000 sorted cells, with 10%, 30% or 50% of the purified RNA used. On a BD FACSAria II, naive CD8 T cells were FACS-sorted as CD8+CD4-CCR7+CD45RA+ and collected into RLT Plus buffer. To test detection sensitivity, Jurkat RNA equivalent to about ten TCR copies was spiked into samples of roughly 18,000-1,000,000 naive CD8 T cells. CD8 T cells were enriched with RosetteSep CD8+ T Cell Enrichment Cocktail and Ficoll-Paque, followed by ACK red cell lysis. The paper's findings and limits, for the study overall: Clones above 20 RNA copies held over 99% of molecules in CMV-specific effector cells but under 1% in naive cells. Modeling gave about 3 recovered TCR RNA copies per cell versus 9.5 to 10 by digital PCR, implying approximately 32% capture efficiency. When barcode sub-clustering was not used, chimeric consensus sequences inflated TCR diversity, with chimeras reaching as high as 47%. Identical TCR molecules sharing a barcode could cause highly expanded clone sizes to be underestimated. Even against a background of roughly 1 million naive CD8 T cells, spiked-in Jurkat TCR RNA amounting to a single cell's worth was reported to be detectable. The naive libraries included spiked-in Jurkat TCR RNA (10 copies' worth), and this Jurkat TCR RNA is not part of the donor repertoire.

Library preparation employed PCR. Sequencing used a NextSeq 500. Bulk TCR libraries were generated as previously described, with the TCR primers listed in Table S5 used. Total RNA was purified with the Qiagen AllPrep DNA/RNA kit. Before analysis, reads from multiple sequencing runs of one library were combined. The study's processing was this. Only reads with exact TCR constant sequence were kept, trimmed to 150 nt, and grouped by their 12-nt molecular barcodes. Reads within each barcode group were sub-clustered using a 15% Levenshtein threshold, and quality-weighted consensus sequences were constructed for each RNA molecule. Non-functional sequences were removed, as were lower-count sequences one edit away from another. Barcode sub-clusters with fewer than 20% of the maximum read count were removed, based on fitting two negative binomial distributions. The public reads were reprocessed in TCRdb via fastp at Q25 and MiXCR, keeping in-frame beta chains. Duplicate CDR3 protein sequences are folded into a single record with the most common DNA and genes. These V and J calls originate from TCRdb's pipeline instead of the authors' own analysis. The sample contains under 800,000 distinct CDR3 sequences, roughly 25% of them found a single time. The top ten clones comprise 0.75% to 0.8% of the sample.

Input material: naive CD8+ T cells from blood, with Jurkat cell RNA spiked in. The cell subset or site label of this sample denotes: FACS-sorted CD8+CD4-CCR7+CD45RA+ naive T cells. The chain is assembled from TRBV9 and TRBJ2-7; 7 central bases correspond to TRBD2. The sequence was collected from a human donor in good health. Some libraries in this study had Jurkat cell RNA spiked in. At the DNA level, the sequence is TGTGCCAGCAGCGTAGGAGGTCTAGCGGACTCCTACGAGCAGTACTTC. This gives the protein CASSVGGLADSYEQYF.